Presented here are 3 T cell receptor beta chains from one specimen sequenced in a study of blood T cell repertoires in COVID-19. The protocol was immunoSEQ multiplex PCR, while the TCRdb copy is restricted to in-frame clones and leaves out a portion. The data show about 130,000 clones, 60% to 80% seen once. Sequences were obtained from peripheral blood. Receptors originate from a man in his 60s with acute or convalescent COVID-19.

The rearrangement links TRBV27 to TRBJ1-6; 8 nucleotides agree with TRBD1. Per the germline V gene, CDR1 is MNHEY and CDR2 is SMNVEV (reference sequence). This CDR3 is built from 16 residues. V lost 4 bases and J lost 3; bases outside the gene matches: 5. The CDR3 protein is CASSSKTGVYNSPLHF. The CDR3 DNA is TGTGCCAGCAGTTCAAAGACAGGGGTCTATAATTCACCCCTCCACTTT.

The rearrangement joins TRBV15 to TRBJ2-3; D may be TRBD2 (5 bases). The CDR3 is 17 amino acids. The germline V gene has CDR1 LNHNV and CDR2 YYDKDF (reference sequence). V lost 0 bases and J 1 base, leaving 14 bases between the germline ends. The CDR3 region has the DNA TGTGCCACCAGCAGAGATGGGAAGGGAGCGGGCACAGATACGCAGTATTTT. Its translation: CATSRDGKGAGTDTQYF.

This clone was seen only once. V gene TRBV15 combines with J gene TRBJ1-5; 10 nucleotides agree with TRBD1. In germline, CDR1 is LNHNV, CDR2 YYDKDF (reference sequence). After removal of 2 bases from V and 1 base from J, the junction contained 8 bases not matched to a gene. This CDR3 comprises 18 residues. The CDR3 region has the DNA TGTGCCACCAGCAGACTGACAGGGGGCAGGTTAAGCAATCAGCCCCAGCATTTT. Its translation: CATSRLTGGRLSNQPQHF.